These 28 T cell receptor beta chains came from one sample sequenced in a study of cytomegalovirus exposure and HLA in healthy donors. PCR used 60 Vbeta primers and 13 Jbeta primers. Sequencing used immunoSEQ multiplex PCR; TCRdb keeps in-frame clones, though not all of them. Counted here are some 110,000 clones, about three quarters occurring once; the ten biggest clones make up over 6.5%. The source material was PBMCs. These receptor sequences come from a woman aged 40 to 50 in good health and CMV-seropositive.

The rearrangement uses TRBV11-2 and TRBJ1-2; no reliable D call. The CDR3 covers 13 residues. V dropped 4 bases and J dropped 1 base, with 7 bases sitting between them. The germline V gene encodes CDR1 SGHAT and CDR2 FQNNGV. As DNA, the CDR3 is TGTGCCAGCAGCTCCTCACATAACTATGGCTACACCTTC. It yields the protein CASSSSHNYGYTF.

This clone showed up just a few times. The chain joins TRBV13 to TRBJ2-3; 16 nucleotides match TRBD2. Germline V gene sequence: CDR1 PRHDT, CDR2 FYEKMQ (reference sequence). V shed 1 base and J 0 bases; nucleotides not matched to a gene: 4. This CDR3 comprises 19 residues. This chain's CDR3 is CASSLVGLAGGSSTDTQYF. The CDR3 bases are TGTGCCAGCAGCTTAGTGGGACTAGCGGGGGGGTCTAGCACAGATACGCAGTATTTT.

This clone was recorded once. The rearrangement links TRBV28 to TRBJ2-7; D uncertain. The V gene's germline CDR1 is MDHEN and CDR2 SYDVKM. The ends were cut back, 1 base at V and 0 bases at J, with 4 bases in the middle. The CDR3 sequence is 13 residues long. The DNA for the CDR3 is TGTGCCAGCAGTTTATACGGCTCCTACGAGCAGTACTTC. Residues: CASSLYGSYEQYF.

The genes are TRBV4-1 and TRBJ1-4; 7 bases agree with TRBD1. CDR1 and CDR2 from the germline V gene are MGHRA and YSYEKL. V trimming: 6 bases; J trimming: 5 bases; junction bases outside the gene matches: 12. This CDR3 contains 16 residues. The DNA for the CDR3 is TGCGCCAGCAGTCGACTAGGGACAGACGAGAATGAAAAACTGTTTTTT. Amino acid sequence: CASSRLGTDENEKLFF.

V is TRBV4-2 and J is TRBJ2-3, with 9 bases identical to TRBD2. Germline V CDR1 and CDR2: LGHNA, YNFKEQ. The V gene end was trimmed by 4 bases and the J gene end by 7 bases; junction bases not matched to a gene: 9. CDR3 size: 15 residues. The CDR3 DNA reads as TGTGCCAGCAGCCCCACTGGACTAGCGATTAATACGCAGTATTTT. It encodes CASSPTGLAINTQYF.

The V gene is TRBV4-2, the J gene TRBJ2-7; 8 positions agree with TRBD2. Germline assignment: CDR1 LGHNA and CDR2 YNFKEQ. There are 15 residues in the CDR3. V was clipped by 4 bases and J by 5 bases; unmatched bases: 10. The CDR3 DNA reads TGTGCCAGCAGCCCCTGGTATAGCGGGGACCACGAGCAGTACTTC. Translating gives CASSPWYSGDHEQYF.

The J gene is TRBJ1-1, the V gene TRBV28; tentative D call: TRBD1 (6 bases). Trimming pared 5 bases from V and 1 base from J, leaving 14 bases between. Looked up from germline, CDR1 is MDHEN and CDR2 is SYDVKM. The CDR3 length is 15 residues. CDR3 nucleotide sequence: TGTGCCAGCAGTCTCCCCGGGACACCGAACACTGAAGCTTTCTTT. As protein: CASSLPGTPNTEAFF.

The rearrangement links TRBV5-4 to TRBJ2-7; D possibly corresponds to TRBD1 (6 bases). Trimming cost V 3 bases and J 0 bases, with 10 bases left between them. The CDR3 contains 14 residues. The germline CDR1 and CDR2 sequences are SGHNT and YYREEE (reference sequence). Here the CDR3 reads CASSWTANSYEQYF. CDR3 bases: TGTGCCAGCAGCTGGACAGCTAACTCCTACGAGCAGTACTTC.

CDR3 loop: CASTGLADSYEQYF. CDR3 coding DNA: TGTGCCAGCACCGGACTAGCGGACTCCTACGAGCAGTACTTC. The chain couples TRBV28 to TRBJ2-7; 10 nucleotides agree with TRBD2. The germline gives CDR1 MDHEN, CDR2 SYDVKM. The CDR3 totals 14 residues. The J segment lost 0 bases and the V segment lost 7 bases, leaving 3 bases of the junction unmatched.

The chain recombines TRBV11-3 with TRBJ2-1; weak D call: TRBD1 (6 bases). V dropped 4 bases and J dropped 6 bases, with 16 bases sitting between them. The V gene's germline CDR1 is SGHNT and CDR2 YENEEA. The CDR3 has 15 residues. CDR3 loop: CASSYDRQGSNEQFF. CDR3 DNA sequence: TGTGCCAGCAGCTACGACCGCCAGGGGAGCAATGAGCAGTTCTTC.

This clone turned up a few times. This chain connects TRBV7-2 to TRBJ1-5; TRBD1 is a possible D gene (5 bases). The CDR3 is made up of 15 amino acids. With 5 bases removed from V and 6 bases from J, the gap between germline ends came to 17 bases. CDR1 is SGHTA and CDR2 is FQGNSA in the germline V gene. CDR3 region: CASSPRGFRSQPQHF. The CDR3 bases are TGTGCCAGCAGCCCCCGGGGGTTTCGGAGTCAGCCCCAGCATTTT.

The chain uses TRBV5-1 and TRBJ2-2, with TRBD2 identical over 14 bases. V dropped 4 bases and J dropped 5; count of bases not matched to a gene: 13. Germline-derived CDR1 and CDR2 are SGHRS and YFSETQ. The CDR3 length is 19 residues. The CDR3 region is CASSTPRLAGGPGTGELFF. CDR3 in DNA: TGCGCCAGCAGCACCCCCCGACTAGCGGGAGGGCCGGGAACCGGGGAGCTGTTTTTT. Together with reference TRBV5-1 and TRBJ2-2, the CDR3 gives the full variable domain: KAGVTQTPRYLIKTRGQQVTLSCSPISGHRSVSWYQQTPGQGLQFLFEYFSETQRNKGNFPGRFSGRQFSNSRSEMNVSTLELGDSALYLCASSTPRLAGGPGTGELFFGEGSRLTVL.

This clone was detected once. The junction departs from germline at one end; a sequencing error may be responsible. CDR3: CSSSSFRVRSYGYTF. The CDR3 DNA reads as TGTTCCAGCAGCTCGTTCCGTGTCCGGAGTTATGGCTACACCTTC. V and J are TRBV7-9 and TRBJ1-2; no definite D call. The V gene's germline CDR1 is SEHNR and CDR2 FQNEAQ (reference sequence). The CDR3 runs 15 residues.

V gene TRBV9 combines with J gene TRBJ1-2; D remains ambiguous. This CDR3 region has 13 residues. Trimming removed 4 bases at V and 8 bases at J, with 15 bases between. Germline values: CDR1 SGDLS, CDR2 YYNGEE. The CDR3 DNA is TGTGCCAGCAGCCTCCGGCCGCAGGCAGGCTACACCTTC. It codes for CASSLRPQAGYTF.

This chain links TRBV7-8 with TRBJ1-5, with D unresolved. In germline, CDR1 is SGHVS, CDR2 FQNEAQ. The CDR3 extends over 12 amino acids. Trimming shortened V by 2 bases and J by 6 bases, and 5 bases separated the two germline ends. The DNA for the CDR3 is TGTGCCAGCAGCTTATCCATTCAGCCCCAGCATTTT. This codes for CASSLSIQPQHF.

This clone was seen repeatedly, ten times or more. This chain links TRBV14 with TRBJ1-2; a possible D gene is TRBD1 (5 bases). This CDR3 contains 13 residues. V lost 5 bases and J 8 bases, leaving 15 bases between the germline ends. The germline V gene encodes CDR1 SGHDN and CDR2 FVKESK. The DNA for the CDR3 is TGTGCCAGCAGCGTATCGGGGGTTCACGGCTACACCTTC. Its protein is CASSVSGVHGYTF.

This chain connects TRBV18 to TRBJ2-2; D perhaps matches TRBD2 (5 bases). The CDR3 is 15 amino acids. V was clipped by 1 base and J by 3 bases, with 9 bases between them. Germline values: CDR1 KGHSH, CDR2 LQKENI. CDR3: CASSPLRDYTGELFF. The CDR3 DNA reads as TGTGCCAGCTCACCACTGAGGGATTACACCGGGGAGCTGTTTTTT.

This clone was counted between two and nine times. This rearrangement joins TRBV6-5 to TRBJ1-1; D is undetermined. Germline loops: CDR1 MNHEY, CDR2 SVGAGI. V was shortened by 5 bases and J by 9 bases, with 10 bases between the two germline ends. CDR3 length: 11 amino acids. The CDR3 loop reads CASSGQVQAFF. The CDR3 coding sequence is TGTGCCAGCAGTGGCCAAGTTCAAGCTTTCTTT.

This clone was observed once. The V call is TRBV11-3, the J call TRBJ1-1; D ambiguous. V was cut by 7 bases and J by 6 bases, with 24 bases left in between. The CDR3 contains 16 residues. Germline V gives CDR1 SGHNT, CDR2 YENEEA. The CDR3 protein is CASNEWEWEKPAEAFF. In DNA form, the CDR3 reads TGTGCCAGCAACGAATGGGAGTGGGAGAAGCCCGCTGAAGCTTTCTTT.

The V and J genes are TRBV18 and TRBJ2-7, with D tentatively TRBD2 (5 bases). The CDR3 runs to 15 residues. The germline V gene has CDR1 KGHSH and CDR2 LQKENI. V was trimmed by 1 base and J by 3 bases, leaving 13 bases between them. The CDR3 DNA reads as TGTGCCAGCTCACCACTTCGGGGTGGGAGCTACGAGCAGTACTTC. This translates into CASSPLRGGSYEQYF. The full variable domain, with the rest looked up from reference TRBV18 and TRBJ2-7, is NAGVMQNPRHLVRRRGQEARLRCSPMKGHSHVYWYRQLPEEGLKFMVYLQKENIIDESGMPKERFSAEFPKEGPSILRIQQVVRGDSAAYFCASSPLRGGSYEQYFGPGTRLTVT.

The chain joins TRBV28 to TRBJ1-3; no clear D. Between the trimmed V and J ends, which lost 8 bases and 4 bases, there was a span of 6 bases. The length of the CDR3 is 11 residues. CDR1 is MDHEN and CDR2 is SYDVKM in the germline V gene. CDR3 sequence reads: CASSPGNTIYF. Written as DNA, the CDR3 is TGTGCCAGCTCCCCAGGAAACACCATATATTTT.

This clone is a singleton in its sample. The chain has TRBV2 and TRBJ2-3; 9 bases match TRBD2. V lost 4 bases, J lost 3 bases, and 5 bases stayed unmatched. CDR3 length: 15 amino acids. The germline gives CDR1 SNHLY, CDR2 FYNNEI. CDR3 protein: CASSARSGGTDTQYF. For the CDR3, the DNA is TGTGCCAGCAGTGCAAGGAGCGGGGGGACAGATACGCAGTATTTT.

The chain joins TRBV5-1 to TRBJ2-7; D uncertain. The CDR3 has 14 amino acids. V was pared by 4 bases and J by 2 bases, with 13 bases between. CDR1 and CDR2 from the germline V gene are SGHRS and YFSETQ. The CDR3 loop reads CASSLENPTYEQYF. Written as DNA, the CDR3 is TGCGCCAGCAGCCTGGAAAATCCCACCTACGAGCAGTACTTC.

The CDR3 bases are TGTGCCAGCAGCCCCTTTAGCGGCTCCTCCTACAATGAGCAGTTCTTC. Encoded protein: CASSPFSGSSYNEQFF. The rearrangement uses TRBV7-2 and TRBJ2-1, with D possibly TRBD2 on 6 matching bases. V was cut by 5 bases and J by 0 bases, with 14 bases left in between. Germline V gene lookup returns CDR1 SGHTA and CDR2 FQGNSA. The CDR3 loop spans 16 amino acids.

The chain recombines TRBV15 with TRBJ2-7; weak D call: TRBD1 (5 bases). The CDR3 is made up of 15 amino acids. CDR1 LNHNV and CDR2 YYDKDF come from the germline V gene (reference sequence). The ends were cut back, 0 bases at V and 5 bases at J, with 14 bases in the middle. The CDR3: CATSRDLYRIHEQYF. CDR3 coding DNA: TGTGCCACCAGCAGAGATCTGTACAGGATCCACGAGCAGTACTTC.

CDR3 residues: CARRLAGTGELFF. DNA of the CDR3: TGTGCCAGACGACTAGCGGGGACCGGGGAGCTGTTTTTT. J is TRBJ2-2 and V is TRBV2; 11 bases align to TRBD2. CDR3 size: 13 residues. Germline V gene lookup returns CDR1 SNHLY and CDR2 FYNNEI. V shed 9 bases, J shed 5 bases, and the junction held 2 bases outside the gene matches. Variable domain in full (rest from reference TRBV2 and TRBJ2-2): EPEVTQTPSHQVTQMGQEVILRCVPISNHLYFYWYRQILGQKVEFLVSFYNNEISEKSEIFDDQFSVERPDGSNFTLKIRSTKLEDSAMYFCARRLAGTGELFFGEGSRLTVL.

The chain is built from TRBV28 and TRBJ2-7, with TRBD1 as a possible D gene (5 bases). This CDR3 has 14 residues. The germline CDR1 and CDR2 sequences are MDHEN and SYDVKM. The V and J ends lost 7 bases and 0 bases respectively, with 13 bases between them. The CDR3 DNA reads as TGTGCCAGCACCAAGGGGAAGAGCTCCTACGAGCAGTACTTC. Its protein is CASTKGKSSYEQYF.

On this clone itself: The same CDR3 arises from other DNA sequences in this sample as well. This chain links TRBV7-2 with TRBJ1-1, with 7 bases lining up with TRBD1. The CDR3 totals 13 residues. Germline loops: CDR1 SGHTA, CDR2 FQGNSA. J was trimmed by 4 bases and V by 3 bases; bases with no gene match: 2. In DNA form, the CDR3 reads TGTGCCAGCAGCTTTCGACAGGGCACTGAAGCTTTCTTT. As protein: CASSFRQGTEAFF.